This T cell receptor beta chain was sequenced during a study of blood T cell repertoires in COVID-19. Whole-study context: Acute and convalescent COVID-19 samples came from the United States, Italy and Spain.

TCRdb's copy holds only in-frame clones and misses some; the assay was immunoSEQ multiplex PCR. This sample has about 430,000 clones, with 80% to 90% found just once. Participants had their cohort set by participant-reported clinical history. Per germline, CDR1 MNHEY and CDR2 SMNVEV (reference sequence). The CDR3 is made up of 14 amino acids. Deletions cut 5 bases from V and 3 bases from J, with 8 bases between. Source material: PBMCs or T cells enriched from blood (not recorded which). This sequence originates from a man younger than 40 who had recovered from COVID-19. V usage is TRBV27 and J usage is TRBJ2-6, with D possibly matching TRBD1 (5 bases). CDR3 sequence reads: CASSRQFGANVLTF. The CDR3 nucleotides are TGTGCCAGCAGTAGACAGTTTGGGGCCAACGTCCTGACTTTC.